This passage covers 5 T cell receptor beta chains from one sample sequenced in a study of T-cell reconstitution after alpha-beta-depleted transplantation in children. Molecular barcoding with unique molecular identifiers was used for the TCRbeta library. TCRdb reanalysed the PCR reads using MiXCR and keeps one entry per CDR3 protein. The profile shows about 1,000,000 distinct CDR3 sequences, less than 30% of them singletons. The sample was PBMCs, mostly from graft donor cells, taken 360 days after TCRalphabeta/CD19-depleted stem cell transplant. The receptors come from a boy less than two years old who had a stem cell transplant for SCID, so the T cells may come from the graft donor.

This clonotype was recorded a few times. This rearrangement joins TRBV21-1 to TRBJ2-7; TRBD2 was called by the table and not checked on the DNA. TRBV21-1 is shown as a pseudogene. This CDR3 region has 14 residues. CDR3 in amino acids: CASVRDGLSYEQYF. CDR3 coding DNA: TGTGCCAGCGTTCGGGACGGCCTCTCCTACGAGCAGTACTTC.

The V gene is TRBV20-1, the J gene TRBJ2-7, with TRBD2 matching over 7 bases. Germline CDR1 reads DFQATT; CDR2 reads SNEGSKA (reference sequence). V lost 0 bases and J lost 3; bases outside the gene matches: 8. The CDR3 has 15 amino acids. CDR3 nucleotides: TGCAGTGCTAGAGATCTCCCGAGCGGGGACTACGAGCAGTACTTC. Translating gives CSARDLPSGDYEQYF.

This clonotype was seen only a few times. DNA of the CDR3: TGTGCCGTTTACCGAGGGGTATTATTCGAAACGCAGTATTTT. It is translated as CAVYRGVLFETQYF. V gene TRBV10-3 combines with J gene TRBJ2-3; possibly TRBD1 or TRBD2 for D (5 bases each). Germline V gives CDR1 ENHRY, CDR2 SYGVKD. This CDR3 has 14 residues. The V end was cut by 11 bases, the J end by 9 bases, with 24 bases between.

This sequence joins TRBV15 and TRBJ2-7; a weak D match, TRBD1 (5 bases). The germline CDR1 and CDR2 sequences are LNHNV and YYDKDF (reference sequence). V lost 0 bases and J lost 4, with 16 bases in between. The CDR3 totals 16 residues. The CDR3 nucleotides read TGTGCCACCAGCAGAGATCATGTAGGGGTGGCTTACGAGCAGTACTTC. Protein: CATSRDHVGVAYEQYF.

This clonotype was counted a few times. The chain recombines TRBV20-1 with TRBJ2-7; D is perhaps TRBD1 or TRBD2 (5 bases each). V was clipped by 4 bases and J by 4 bases, with 11 bases between them. Germline CDR1 and CDR2: DFQATT and SNEGSKA (reference sequence). This CDR3 has 12 amino acids. The CDR3 DNA follows: TGCAGTGCTACCCGGGACCAGTACGAGCAGTACTTC. Its translation is CSATRDQYEQYF.